Shown below are 9 T cell receptor beta chains from a single sample sequenced in a study of cytomegalovirus exposure and HLA in healthy donors. Both 60 Vbeta primers and 13 Jbeta primers went into the PCR. Here immunoSEQ multiplex PCR was the method, and the copy in TCRdb shows in-frame clones only, minus some. In total, the table holds around 100,000 clones. The source material was PBMCs. The receptors were sampled from a man aged 30 to 39 in good health and CMV-seronegative.

The V and J genes are TRBV12-5 and TRBJ2-7; D call uncertain. CDR3 size: 16 residues. Germline V gene lookup returns CDR1 LGHNT and CDR2 FRNRAP. The ends were cut back, 0 bases at V and 0 bases at J, with 12 bases in the middle. CDR3 amino acids: CASGLVGGTSSYEQYF. DNA for the CDR3: TGTGCTAGTGGTTTGGTTGGCGGCACCAGCTCCTACGAGCAGTACTTC.

The CDR3 protein is CASSEPWTGEGYTF. The DNA of the CDR3 is TGTGCCAGCAGTGAACCATGGACAGGGGAAGGCTACACCTTC. The chain employs TRBV6-1 and TRBJ1-2; TRBD1 aligns across 9 bases. The CDR3 has 14 amino acids. Germline V CDR1 and CDR2: MNHNS, SASEGT. Unmatched junction bases numbered 6, after V lost 2 bases and J lost 8 bases.

The chain employs TRBV6-1 and TRBJ2-1; D is possibly TRBD1 (5 bases). The V gene lost 4 bases and the J gene lost 14 bases, with 18 bases spanning the gap. The CDR3 consists of 13 residues. CDR1 is MNHNS and CDR2 is SASEGT in the germline V gene. The CDR3 DNA reads as TGTGCCAGCAGTGTCATAGAGGTCGAAGGGGAGTTCTTC. Protein: CASSVIEVEGEFF.

The chain recombines TRBV2 with TRBJ1-5; no clear D gene. Germline values: CDR1 SNHLY, CDR2 FYNNEI. The CDR3 extends over 13 amino acids. The V gene lost 5 bases and the J gene lost 4 bases, with 9 bases spanning the gap. CDR3 loop: CASSTWPNQPQHF. The DNA for the CDR3 is TGTGCCAGCAGTACGTGGCCTAATCAGCCCCAGCATTTT.

The chain links TRBV28 to TRBJ1-6, with D perhaps TRBD1 (6 bases). The CDR3 length is 18 residues. Germline CDR1 reads MDHEN; CDR2 reads SYDVKM. The V gene lost 5 bases and the J gene lost 9 bases, with 26 bases spanning the gap. The CDR3 DNA sequence: TGTGCCAGCAGTACACTTCAACTGACAGGTGAAGGGGGTTCACCCCTCCACTTT. Its protein product is CASSTLQLTGEGGSPLHF.

This chain connects TRBV5-5 to TRBJ2-5; no firm D call. Germline CDR1 reads SGHKS; CDR2 reads YYEKEE (reference sequence). CDR3 length: 11 amino acids. The V and J ends lost 0 bases and 5 bases respectively, with 2 bases between them. The CDR3 DNA reads TGTGCCAGCAGCTTGGCTGAGACCCAGTACTTC. This codes for CASSLAETQYF.

The chain is built from TRBV12-2 and TRBJ1-1. TRBV12-2 is an annotated pseudogene. CDR3 size: 15 residues. The CDR3 DNA reads TGTGCAAGTCGCTTAGCTGGGGGCGGGAGGACTGAAGCTTTCTTT. Translated, it gives CASRLAGGGRTEAFF.

This sequence joins TRBV4-2 and TRBJ2-1; 7 bases fit TRBD2. V dropped 1 base and J dropped 5; count of bases not matched to a gene: 8. Germline lookup yields CDR1 LGHNA and CDR2 YNFKEQ. This CDR3 has 16 amino acids. CDR3 bases: TGTGCCAGCAGCCAAGGGTCGGCTAGCGGCCACAATGAGCAGTTCTTC. As protein: CASSQGSASGHNEQFF.

The V and J genes are TRBV7-2 and TRBJ2-7, with D perhaps matching TRBD2 (5 bases). V lost 5 bases and J 4 bases, leaving 18 bases between the germline ends. The CDR3 extends over 15 amino acids. Germline V gene lookup returns CDR1 SGHTA and CDR2 FQGNSA. Here the CDR3 DNA reads TGTGCCAGCAGCCAGGCCGGGGTGGCCTCTTACGAGCAGTACTTC. Protein sequence: CASSQAGVASYEQYF. Supplemented by reference TRBV7-2 and TRBJ2-7, the full variable domain reads GAGVSQSPSNKVTEKGKDVELRCDPISGHTALYWYRQSLGQGLEFLIYFQGNSAPDKSGLPSDRFSAERTGGSVSTLTIQRTQQEDSAVYLCASSQAGVASYEQYFGPGTRLTVT.